This TCR beta chain derives from a study of beta chain features in type 1 diabetes. The isolated RNA, all of it, was reverse transcribed, so expressed TCRB transcripts were what got sequenced. Only in-frame clones appear in the TCRdb table, and some are missing; sequencing was by immunoSEQ multiplex PCR. The profile shows some 150,000 clones, over 8.5% of them singletons. Trimming shortened V by 5 bases and J by 5 bases, and 13 bases separated the two germline ends. This CDR3 has 13 residues. Germline-derived CDR1 and CDR2 are SGHNT and YYREEE (reference sequence). This receptor was obtained from a young man in good health. The gene calls are TRBV5-4 and TRBJ1-1; no clear D. What was sequenced was central memory CD4+ T cells from blood. The CDR3 sequence is CASSSRANTEAFF. DNA for the CDR3: TGTGCCAGCAGTTCTAGGGCTAATACTGAAGCTTTCTTT.